The 18 T cell receptor beta chains below were found in one sample sequenced in a study of blood T cell repertoires in COVID-19. The assay was immunoSEQ multiplex PCR, and TCRdb's table has in-frame clones only and misses some. Among 37,000 or so clones listed, 75% to 90% were seen once. Input material: peripheral blood. All receptors come from a man between 65 and 85 years old with acute or convalescent COVID-19.

CDR3 protein: CASSFSPTGPEKLFF. The CDR3 DNA is TGTGCCAGCAGTTTCTCCCCGACTGGCCCTGAAAAACTGTTTTTT. The chain uses TRBV27 and TRBJ1-4; no reliable D call. V gave up 3 bases and J gave up 7 bases, with 15 bases separating them. Germline V lookup: CDR1 MNHEY, CDR2 SMNVEV (reference sequence). This CDR3 has 15 amino acids.

The chain recombines TRBV4-2 with TRBJ2-7; D possibly corresponds to TRBD1 (6 bases). Between the trimmed V and J ends, which lost 4 bases and 3 bases, there was a span of 19 bases. Germline CDR1 LGHNA, CDR2 YNFKEQ. The CDR3 is 16 amino acids. CDR3 region: CASSPEHGQWNYEQYF. As DNA, the CDR3 is TGTGCCAGCAGCCCCGAACACGGACAGTGGAACTACGAGCAGTACTTC.

The V call is TRBV5-1, the J call TRBJ1-1, with 10 nucleotides matching TRBD1. This CDR3 spans 14 amino acids. CDR1 SGHRS and CDR2 YFSETQ come from the germline V gene. J gave up 5 bases and V 4 bases, and 5 bases lay outside the gene matches. DNA of the CDR3: TGCGCCAGCAGCGCGGACAGGGGGGGAACTGAAGCTTTCTTT. This codes for CASSADRGGTEAFF.

V and J are TRBV28 and TRBJ2-1, with 10 bases that match TRBD1. Trimming took 4 bases from V and 8 from J; bases not matched to a gene: 8. Germline CDR1 and CDR2: MDHEN and SYDVKM. The CDR3 has 15 residues. The CDR3 DNA reads as TGTGCCAGCAGTTCGGCCGGGACAGGGGAAGATGAGCAGTTCTTC. Translation: CASSSAGTGEDEQFF.

This sequence joins TRBV7-9 and TRBJ2-5, with D possibly matching TRBD1 (6 bases). Germline V gene lookup returns CDR1 SEHNR and CDR2 FQNEAQ (reference sequence). Trimming took 5 bases from V and 2 from J, leaving 18 bases between them. The CDR3 runs to 16 residues. The CDR3 is CASSPWGTRNQETQYF. The DNA for the CDR3 is TGTGCCAGCAGCCCCTGGGGGACAAGGAATCAAGAGACCCAGTACTTC.

This sequence joins TRBV18 and TRBJ2-3; D is possibly TRBD1 (6 bases). V was shortened by 0 bases and J by 5 bases, with 12 bases between the two germline ends. The CDR3 is 15 residues long. Germline CDR1 and CDR2: KGHSH and LQKENI. CDR3 protein: CASSPPTGRLDTQYF. DNA for the CDR3: TGTGCCAGCTCACCACCTACAGGGCGTTTAGATACGCAGTATTTT.

This chain uses TRBV6-5 with TRBJ2-2; D is undetermined. V was trimmed by 2 bases and J by 4 bases, leaving 11 bases between them. CDR1 MNHEY and CDR2 SVGAGI come from the germline V gene. The CDR3 is 15 amino acids. The CDR3 DNA is TGTGCCAGCAGTTACCCGGTGGGCACCACCGGGGAGCTGTTTTTT. As protein: CASSYPVGTTGELFF.

The chain has TRBV5-1 and TRBJ1-5, with TRBD1 matching 9 bases. The CDR3 extends over 15 amino acids. Trimming took 2 bases from V and 3 from J; bases not matched to a gene: 3. Germline V gene data show CDR1 as SGHRS and CDR2 as YFSETQ. CDR3 in amino acids: CASSLQGADNQPQHF. The CDR3 nucleotides are TGCGCCAGCAGCTTACAGGGGGCGGACAATCAGCCCCAGCATTTT.

This clone was seen just once. CDR3 nucleotide sequence: TGTGCCAGCACCGACGACAGGTTCAATCAAGAGACCCAGTACTTC. Encoded protein: CASTDDRFNQETQYF. J is TRBJ2-5 and V is TRBV7-8, with a possible D match to TRBD1 (6 bases). V was cut by 7 bases and J by 2 bases, with 17 bases left in between. The CDR3 is made up of 15 amino acids. In germline, CDR1 is SGHVS, CDR2 FQNEAQ.

This chain connects TRBV19 to TRBJ1-1, with a tentative D call TRBD1 (5 bases). The CDR3 sequence is 15 residues long. V lost 4 bases and J lost 0, with 12 bases in between. CDR1 is LNHDA and CDR2 is SQIVND in the germline V gene (reference sequence). The CDR3 nucleotides are TGTGCCAGTAGTAATGGGGCCGTTGTGAACACTGAAGCTTTCTTT. It specifies CASSNGAVVNTEAFF.

The gene calls are TRBV9 and TRBJ2-7, with 9 positions matching TRBD2. Germline V lookup: CDR1 SGDLS, CDR2 YYNGEE. Germline trimming cut 0 bases from V and 3 bases from J; bases unmatched to any gene: 4. The CDR3 runs 15 residues. CDR3 amino acids: CASSVGTSESYEQYF. In DNA, the CDR3 is TGTGCCAGCAGCGTAGGGACTAGCGAGAGCTACGAGCAGTACTTC.

This chain connects TRBV11-1 to TRBJ2-7, with 11 bases that match TRBD2. The germline V gene encodes CDR1 SGHAT and CDR2 FQDESV (reference sequence). There are 15 residues in the CDR3. Germline trimming cut 1 base from V and 4 bases from J; bases unmatched to any gene: 3. The CDR3 loop reads CASSLELAGVYEQYF. CDR3 DNA sequence: TGTGCCAGCAGCTTAGAACTAGCGGGAGTGTACGAGCAGTACTTC. The full variable domain, its missing parts supplied by reference TRBV11-1 and TRBJ2-7, is EAEVAQSPRYKITEKSQAVAFWCDPISGHATLYWYRQILGQGPELLVQFQDESVVDDSQLPKDRFSAERLKGVDSTLKIQPAELGDSAMYLCASSLELAGVYEQYFGPGTRLTVT.

This clone was seen a few times. The chain carries TRBV7-9 and TRBJ1-3; tentatively, D is TRBD1 (6 bases). V shed 4 bases and J shed 4 bases, with 11 bases lying between them. CDR1 is SEHNR and CDR2 is FQNEAQ in the germline V gene (reference sequence). CDR3 length: 14 residues. In DNA, the CDR3 is TGTGCCAGCAGCTCCCAGGGGCTCGGAAACACCATATATTTT. This translates into CASSSQGLGNTIYF.

This sequence joins TRBV15 and TRBJ1-5; D is perhaps TRBD1 (6 bases). This CDR3 is 15 amino acids long. Between the trimmed V and J ends, which lost 3 bases and 4 bases, there was a span of 13 bases. The germline gives CDR1 LNHNV, CDR2 YYDKDF (reference sequence). The CDR3 nucleotides are TGTGCCACCAGCAGGCCTACAGGGTGGAATCAGCCCCAGCATTTT. It codes for CATSRPTGWNQPQHF.

This chain joins TRBV4-2 and TRBJ2-2; D is unresolved. The CDR3 extends over 14 amino acids. The germline V and J ends were trimmed by 0 bases and 7 bases, with 9 bases remaining between them. CDR1 is LGHNA, CDR2 YNFKEQ, per germline. The chain's CDR3 is CASSQEPLGGELFF. The DNA of the CDR3 is TGTGCCAGCAGCCAAGAACCGCTCGGCGGGGAGCTGTTTTTT.

The chain recombines TRBV5-1 with TRBJ1-1; D may be TRBD1 (6 bases). This CDR3 is built from 14 residues. Germline loops: CDR1 SGHRS, CDR2 YFSETQ. V was clipped by 1 base and J by 5 bases, with 12 bases between them. The chain's CDR3 is CASSLQGTRTEAFF. The CDR3 DNA reads TGCGCCAGCAGCTTGCAAGGGACAAGGACTGAAGCTTTCTTT.

V usage is TRBV6-4 and J usage is TRBJ2-3; weak D call: TRBD1 (6 bases). V lost 4 bases, J lost 4 bases, and 12 bases lay in between. The CDR3 has 14 residues. Germline-derived CDR1 and CDR2 are MRHNA and SNTAGT. CDR3 residues: CASSAQPGADTQYF. The CDR3, as DNA: TGTGCCAGCAGTGCCCAGCCAGGGGCAGATACGCAGTATTTT.

This clone was seen a few times. The chain links TRBV9 to TRBJ1-4; no clear D gene. The germline CDR1 and CDR2 sequences are SGDLS and YYNGEE. Trimming took off 0 bases at V and 7 bases at J, with 10 bases between the two ends. This CDR3 is 14 amino acids long. This CDR3 reads CASSVGPGIEKLFF. CDR3 bases: TGTGCCAGCAGCGTAGGGCCCGGGATTGAAAAACTGTTTTTT. The complete variable domain, with remaining parts taken from reference TRBV9 and TRBJ1-4, reads DSGVTQTPKHLITATGQRVTLRCSPRSGDLSVYWYQQSLDQGLQFLIQYYNGEERAKGNILERFSAQQFPDLHSELNLSSLELGDSALYFCASSVGPGIEKLFFGSGTQLSVL.